What follows are 15 T cell receptor beta chains derived from one specimen sequenced in a study of molecular identifiers for immune sequencing clone quantification (dated 2018 in TCRdb). Libraries were prepared through PCR. This sample was sequenced with an Illumina HiSeq 4000. The public reads were reprocessed in TCRdb via fastp at Q25 and MiXCR, keeping in-frame beta chains. Here each entry gathers all rows of one CDR3 protein and keeps the most common genes and DNA. The sample contains approximately 63,000 distinct CDR3 sequences, around 20% of them found a single time. The ten top clones hold around 1.4% of the sample. The sequenced material came from naive CD8+ T cells from blood, with Jurkat cell RNA spiked in. The cell subset or site label, as the study defines it: FACS-sorted CD8+CD4-CCR7+CD45RA+ naive T cells. These receptor sequences come from a human donor in good health. Some libraries in this study had Jurkat cell RNA spiked in.

This clonotype was seen at least ten times. V is TRBV28 and J is TRBJ2-7; D possibly corresponds to TRBD1 (6 bases). The V and J ends lost 3 bases and 0 bases respectively, with 12 bases between them. This CDR3 region has 15 residues. The germline V gene has CDR1 MDHEN and CDR2 SYDVKM. The CDR3 bases are TGTGCCAGCAGTTTTGTCGGGACAAGCTCCTACGAGCAGTACTTC. Residues: CASSFVGTSSYEQYF.

The chain joins TRBV29-1 to TRBJ2-7, with D unclear. The germline V and J ends were trimmed by 4 bases and 3 bases, with 10 bases remaining between them. The CDR3 sequence is 12 residues long. CDR1 is SQVTM, CDR2 ANQGSEA, per germline. The DNA for the CDR3 is TGCAGCGTTGTTGTGGACGGCTACGAGCAGTACTTC. Amino acids: CSVVVDGYEQYF.

Worth noting for this clonotype: This sequence may be a read error, since a much larger clone differs from it by one base. The chain is built from TRBV27 and TRBJ2-5; TRBD2 matches 7 bases. Germline V CDR1 and CDR2: MNHEY, SMNVEV (reference sequence). The J segment lost 5 bases and the V segment lost 1 base, leaving 4 bases of the junction unmatched. CDR3 length equals 14 residues. The CDR3 DNA sequence: TGTGCCAGCAGTTTATTGGGGGGGTGGGAGACCCAGTACTTC. Protein sequence: CASSLLGGWETQYF.

This clonotype was seen many times. The chain links TRBV11-2 to TRBJ2-7, with 9 bases lining up with TRBD1. The CDR3 length is 14 residues. The germline gives CDR1 SGHAT, CDR2 FQNNGV. Trimming cost V 5 bases and J 3 bases; bases outside gene matches: 5. As DNA, the CDR3 is TGTGCCAGCAGCCAGACAGGGGGGAGCTACGAGCAGTACTTC. The encoded protein is CASSQTGGSYEQYF.

At least ten counts were recorded for this clonotype. The chain links TRBV11-2 to TRBJ2-7; D perhaps matches TRBD2 (6 bases). The CDR3 is 12 residues long. The V gene's germline CDR1 is SGHAT and CDR2 FQNNGV. V was shortened by 4 bases and J by 6 bases, with 10 bases between the two germline ends. Here the CDR3 reads CASSSGGAEQYF. The CDR3 nucleotides read TGTGCCAGCAGCTCTGGAGGGGCCGAGCAGTACTTC. Variable domain in full (rest from reference TRBV11-2 and TRBJ2-7): EAGVAQSPRYKIIEKRQSVAFWCNPISGHATLYWYQQILGQGPKLLIQFQNNGVVDDSQLPKDRFSAERLKGVDSTLKIQPAKLEDSAVYLCASSSGGAEQYFGPGTRLTVT.

As to this clonotype: At one end the junction does not follow the germline gene, possibly because of a read error. The chain combines TRBV5-3 with TRBJ2-1; D is ambiguous. TRBV5-3 is flagged as an ORF with uncertain function. CDR3 length equals 17 residues. The CDR3 sequence: CASSLAPRVSSYNEQFF. CDR3 DNA sequence: TGTGCCAGCAGCTTGGCTCCCCGGGTGAGCTCCTACAATGAGCAGTTCTTC.

This clonotype was detected many times. This chain connects TRBV5-1 to TRBJ2-1, with D hard to call. CDR3 length: 11 residues. The V and J ends lost 0 bases and 10 bases respectively, with 5 bases between them. Germline V gene lookup returns CDR1 SGHRS and CDR2 YFSETQ. The DNA of the CDR3 is TGCGCCAGCAGCTTGGGCCGCGAGCAGTTCTTC. Amino acids: CASSLGREQFF.

This clonotype was counted only a few times. V usage is TRBV30 and J usage is TRBJ2-7; the D gene is possibly TRBD2 (5 bases). This CDR3 spans 13 amino acids. The V gene lost 0 bases and the J gene lost 3 bases, with 9 bases spanning the gap. In germline, CDR1 is GTSNPN, CDR2 SVGIG (reference sequence). This CDR3 is CAWSVQEDYEQYF. CDR3 DNA sequence: TGTGCCTGGAGTGTGCAGGAGGACTACGAGCAGTACTTC.

V is TRBV7-9 and J is TRBJ2-7, with D possibly TRBD2 on 5 matching bases. This CDR3 has 14 amino acids. Germline assignment: CDR1 SEHNR and CDR2 FQNEAQ (reference sequence). Between the trimmed V and J ends, which lost 1 base and 1 base, there was a span of 8 bases. The CDR3 loop reads CASSLVAGSYEQYF. The DNA for the CDR3 is TGTGCCAGCAGCTTAGTTGCGGGTTCCTACGAGCAGTACTTC.

This clonotype has just one count. Given a much more abundant clone one base away, this may be a read error. The genes are TRBV14 and TRBJ2-3; D is ambiguous. CDR1 SGHDN and CDR2 FVKESK come from the germline V gene. This CDR3 spans 13 amino acids. CDR3 DNA: TGTGCCGGCAGCCAAGACCCCTCGGATACGCAGTATTTT. This sequence encodes CAGSQDPSDTQYF.

This clonotype was recorded many times. The chain recombines TRBV4-1 with TRBJ2-3; no clear D gene. The CDR3 extends over 15 amino acids. V lost 0 bases and J 6 bases, leaving 13 bases between the germline ends. Germline loops: CDR1 MGHRA, CDR2 YSYEKL. The DNA of the CDR3 is TGCGCCAGCAGCCAAGAGCCTACTTTGGTGGATACGCAGTATTTT. Translated, it gives CASSQEPTLVDTQYF.

V is TRBV11-2 and J is TRBJ2-7, with D tentatively TRBD2 (6 bases). Germline V CDR1 and CDR2: SGHAT, FQNNGV. CDR3 size: 15 residues. Trimming stripped 8 bases from V and 6 bases from J, with 23 bases between. CDR3: CASGWRDWAHCEQYF. The CDR3 DNA follows: TGTGCCAGCGGCTGGAGGGATTGGGCCCACTGCGAGCAGTACTTC.

Of note for this clonotype: This may be a read error: a much more frequent sequence differs by one nucleotide. This chain connects TRBV24-1 to TRBJ1-1; D is uncertain. CDR1 is KGHDR and CDR2 is SFDVKD in the germline V gene. CDR3 length equals 12 residues. The CDR3, as DNA: TGTGCCACCATTGATTTCTCAGGCCAAGCTTTCTTT. Amino acids: CATIDFSGQAFF.

This clonotype was seen ten or more times. The gene calls are TRBV28 and TRBJ1-1; D ambiguous. Trimming took 5 bases from V and 9 from J, leaving 10 bases between them. The CDR3 contains 11 residues. Germline assignment: CDR1 MDHEN and CDR2 SYDVKM. This CDR3 reads CASSPNLQAFF. CDR3 coding DNA: TGTGCCAGCAGTCCCAACCTTCAAGCTTTCTTT.

This chain joins TRBV4-1 and TRBJ2-7; D is possibly TRBD2 (6 bases). Trimming took 3 bases from V and 0 from J, leaving 15 bases between them. The CDR3 has 16 residues. CDR1 is MGHRA, CDR2 YSYEKL, per germline. CDR3 amino acids: CASSQVRESASYEQYF. DNA of the CDR3: TGCGCCAGCAGCCAGGTACGGGAGAGCGCCTCCTACGAGCAGTACTTC.